Sequencing of this T cell receptor (beta chain) was carried out in a study of blood T cell repertoires in COVID-19. TCRdb's copy holds only in-frame clones and misses some; the assay was immunoSEQ multiplex PCR. The sample has approximately 230,000 clones; 70% to 85% are singletons. V shed 5 bases and J shed 5 bases, with 18 bases lying between them. The CDR3 is 15 amino acids. The germline V gene has CDR1 LNHDA and CDR2 SQIVND (reference sequence). The sequenced material came from peripheral blood. This rearrangement joins TRBV19 to TRBJ1-2; D is perhaps TRBD1 (5 bases). The clonotype originates from a woman of 80 years or more with active or convalescent COVID-19. In nucleotides, the CDR3 is TGTGCCAGTAGTTTCGGGGGGGTAGGCCAATATGGCTACACCTTC. It yields the protein CASSFGGVGQYGYTF.